This is a list of T cell receptor beta chains from one sample in a study of human T cells and chemical hapten exposure. TCRdb processed the RACE reads anew with MiXCR; each CDR3 protein has one entry. The data hold roughly 200,000 distinct CDR3 sequences, with about a fifth observed a single time. The material sequenced was whole blood, taken in connection with sensitization to the hapten diphenylcyclopropenone (DPC). The origin of the receptors is a woman aged 45-65 years with alopecia areata. Some clones in this sample may be carry-over from other donors' samples. The CDR3 runs from the conserved cysteine through the conserved F or W. Fields, in order: V gene, clone size, J gene, CDR3 length, D gene, CDR3 DNA, CDR3 protein. D genes are given only for firm matches. For some rows the clone size is stated as once, few or many, or as a class when expanded; others skip it.

V gene: TRBV2
clone size: few
J gene: TRBJ1-2
CDR3 length: 14
D gene: -
CDR3 DNA: TGTGCCAGCAGCGCGTCCAGGGAAAACTATGGCTACACCTTC
CDR3 protein: CASSASRENYGYTF

V gene: TRBV14
clone size: few
J gene: TRBJ1-1
CDR3 length: 14
D gene: -
CDR3 DNA: TGTGCCAGCAGCCAAGATGTGACAGCGCCTGAAGCTTTCTTT
CDR3 protein: CASSQDVTAPEAFF

V gene: TRBV13
clone size: -
J gene: TRBJ1-1
CDR3 length: 15
D gene: -
CDR3 DNA: TGTGCCAGCAGTTGGGTGACTAACCCTAACACTGAAGCTTTCTTT
CDR3 protein: CASSWVTNPNTEAFF

V gene: TRBV24-1
clone size: -
J gene: TRBJ2-2
CDR3 length: 15
D gene: TRBD2
CDR3 DNA: TGTGCCACCAGTGACAATAGCGGGAGCCCCGGGGAGCTGTTTTTT
CDR3 protein: CATSDNSGSPGELFF

V gene: TRBV20-1
clone size: -
J gene: TRBJ1-2
CDR3 length: 14
D gene: -
CDR3 DNA: TGCAGTGCCACGGTCGGGGGGAATAACTATGGCTACACCTTC
CDR3 protein: CSATVGGNNYGYTF

V gene: TRBV11-2
clone size: -
J gene: TRBJ2-3
CDR3 length: 15
D gene: TRBD2
CDR3 DNA: TGTGCCAGCAGCTCGGGACTAGCGAGCACAGATACGCAGTATTTT
CDR3 protein: CASSSGLASTDTQYF

V gene: TRBV2
clone size: few
J gene: TRBJ2-2
CDR3 length: 14
D gene: TRBD1
CDR3 DNA: TGTGCCAGCAGTGACACAGGGGATTTTTGGGAGCTGTTTTTT
CDR3 protein: CASSDTGDFWELFF

V gene: TRBV2
clone size: many
J gene: TRBJ1-6
CDR3 length: 12
D gene: -
CDR3 DNA: TGTGCCAGCAGTGGGTATAATTCACCCCTCCACTTT
CDR3 protein: CASSGYNSPLHF

V gene: TRBV20-1
clone size: -
J gene: TRBJ2-7
CDR3 length: 13
D gene: -
CDR3 DNA: TGCAGTGCTAGAGACGGGTTCTCCTACGAGCAGTACTTC
CDR3 protein: CSARDGFSYEQYF

V gene: TRBV6-5
clone size: -
J gene: TRBJ1-2
CDR3 length: 14
D gene: TRBD1
CDR3 DNA: TGTGCCAGCAGCCCCGGGACAGGGATCTATGGCTACACCTTC
CDR3 protein: CASSPGTGIYGYTF

V gene: TRBV27
clone size: -
J gene: TRBJ1-1
CDR3 length: 14
D gene: -
CDR3 DNA: TGTGCCAGCAGTCGACTCCTAGGGGACACTGAAGCTTTCTTT
CDR3 protein: CASSRLLGDTEAFF

V gene: TRBV12-3/TRBV12-4
clone size: -
J gene: TRBJ1-1
CDR3 length: 13
D gene: -
CDR3 DNA: TGTGCCAGCAGTTTAGTTTGGAACACTGAAGCTTTCTTT
CDR3 protein: CASSLVWNTEAFF

V gene: TRBV7-3
clone size: few
J gene: TRBJ2-2
CDR3 length: 15
D gene: TRBD1
CDR3 DNA: TGTGCCAGCAGCCGGGACAGGTTGGGGACCGGGGAGCTGTTTTTT
CDR3 protein: CASSRDRLGTGELFF

V gene: TRBV5-1
clone size: -
J gene: TRBJ1-1
CDR3 length: 12
D gene: -
CDR3 DNA: TGCGCCAGCAGCTTCTCGGGACCTGAAGCTTTCTTT
CDR3 protein: CASSFSGPEAFF

V gene: TRBV7-9
clone size: few
J gene: TRBJ2-2
CDR3 length: 14
D gene: -
CDR3 DNA: TGTGCCAGCAGCTTAGCGCAGGACACCGGGGAGCTGTTTTTT
CDR3 protein: CASSLAQDTGELFF

V gene: TRBV5-1
clone size: few
J gene: TRBJ2-1
CDR3 length: 17
D gene: -
CDR3 DNA: TGCGCCAGCAGCTTGGGGGGAGGCTCGAGCTCCTACAATGAGCAGTTCTTC
CDR3 protein: CASSLGGGSSSYNEQFF

V gene: TRBV3-1
clone size: -
J gene: TRBJ1-1
CDR3 length: 11
D gene: -
CDR3 DNA: TGTGCCAGCTATAACCAGGGTGAAGCTTTCTTT
CDR3 protein: CASYNQGEAFF

V gene: TRBV5-1
clone size: many
J gene: TRBJ2-5
CDR3 length: 15
D gene: TRBD2
CDR3 DNA: TGCGCCAGCAGCGTGACTAGCGGGAGGGAAGAGACCCAGTACTTC
CDR3 protein: CASSVTSGREETQYF

V gene: TRBV6-2/TRBV6-3
clone size: -
J gene: TRBJ1-5
CDR3 length: 15
D gene: TRBD1
CDR3 DNA: TGTGCCAGCAGTTACGGGACAGCCAGCAATCAGCCCCAGCATTTT
CDR3 protein: CASSYGTASNQPQHF

V gene: TRBV27
clone size: -
J gene: TRBJ2-2
CDR3 length: 16
D gene: TRBD2
CDR3 DNA: TGTGCCAGCAGTTTAATAGCGGGAGGGCCCGGCGGGGAGCTGTTTTTT
CDR3 protein: CASSLIAGGPGGELFF

V gene: TRBV7-9
clone size: -
J gene: TRBJ1-1
CDR3 length: 18
D gene: -
CDR3 DNA: TGTGCCAGCAGCGGGTCGGCAGAACAACAGATAACGAACACTGAAGCTTTCTTT
CDR3 protein: CASSGSAEQQITNTEAFF

V gene: TRBV7-9
clone size: few
J gene: TRBJ2-6
CDR3 length: 12
D gene: -
CDR3 DNA: TGTGCCAGCAGCCTCTTTGCCAACGTCCTGACTTTC
CDR3 protein: CASSLFANVLTF